This record looks at one TCR beta chain sequence and its context. The V end was cut by 0 bases, the J end by 4 bases, with 11 bases between. The length of the CDR3 is 15 residues. Germline V lookup: CDR1 MRHNA, CDR2 SNTAGT. This record comes from a study of blood T cell repertoires in COVID-19. Study as a whole: Italy, Spain and the United States were the sources of the convalescent and acute COVID-19 samples. Nucleic acid was either cDNA or gDNA, and it came from T cells, B-cell-depleted T cells, or PBMCs.

During active infection, Seattle patients enrolled and were then monitored through disease. The authors' processing: Amplifying reference gene primers gave estimates of nucleated cell counts. Data came from immunoSEQ multiplex PCR; TCRdb stores just in-frame clones and leaves some out. The V and J calls and clone size are taken from that table; D and trimming were inferred from the DNA. The sample consists of tens of thousands of clones, approximately 85% of them appearing once. The receptor's source is a woman aged 80 or over with COVID-19, enrolled during active disease. The sequenced sample consisted of peripheral blood. The chain recombines TRBV6-4 with TRBJ2-3, with D possibly matching TRBD1 (6 bases). The CDR3 region has the DNA TGTGCCAGCAGTGACTCGTGGGGGCGAGCAGATACGCAGTATTTT. This gives the protein CASSDSWGRADTQYF.